Each of the 12 T cell receptor beta chains below was sequenced from the same sample in a study of shared clonotypes between healthy human individuals. Clones were read by immunoSEQ multiplex PCR, and TCRdb kept only the in-frame ones, dropping some. The sample carries about 730,000 clones, 55% to 75% recorded once. Material for sequencing was memory CD4+ T cells sorted from blood. The subset denotes: CD45RA-negative fraction. Receptors were obtained from a woman under 40 in good health.

J is TRBJ2-7 and V is TRBV19; perhaps TRBD1 as D (6 bases). CDR3 size: 13 residues. Germline V CDR1 and CDR2: LNHDA, SQIVND (reference sequence). Trimming took 11 bases from V and 2 from J, leaving 16 bases between them. The CDR3 here is CAVGATGAYEQYF. In DNA form, the CDR3 reads TGTGCCGTTGGAGCGACAGGCGCCTACGAGCAGTACTTC.

The rearrangement joins TRBV28 to TRBJ2-3, with D perhaps matching TRBD2 (6 bases). From germline, CDR1 is MDHEN and CDR2 SYDVKM. Trimming removed 6 bases from V and 1 base from J, with 8 bases in between. This CDR3 has 13 amino acids. CDR3 region: CASSERGTDTQYF. The CDR3 DNA reads TGTGCCAGCAGCGAGCGGGGCACAGATACGCAGTATTTT.

The sample holds a few counts of this clone. This chain connects TRBV7-7 to TRBJ2-2, with D possibly being TRBD2 (6 bases). There are 15 residues in the CDR3. Germline V CDR1 and CDR2: SSHAT, FNYEAQ (reference sequence). The ends were cut back, 6 bases at V and 0 bases at J, with 11 bases in the middle. DNA for the CDR3: TGTGCCAGCAGTCCGGGACTCGCGAACACCGGGGAGCTGTTTTTT. It yields the protein CASSPGLANTGELFF.

This sequence joins TRBV10-2 and TRBJ1-1, with D unclear. Germline V gene data show CDR1 as WSHSY and CDR2 as SAAADI. The CDR3 spans 15 residues. The germline V and J ends were trimmed by 0 bases and 4 bases, with 12 bases remaining between them. CDR3 in amino acids: CASSESVLGVTEAFF. In DNA, the CDR3 is TGCGCCAGCAGTGAGTCCGTCCTTGGCGTCACTGAAGCTTTCTTT.

The J gene is TRBJ2-1, the V gene TRBV27; tentatively, D is TRBD1 or TRBD2 (5 bases each). V dropped 6 bases and J dropped 7 bases, with 16 bases sitting between them. The CDR3 contains 14 residues. Germline V CDR1 and CDR2: MNHEY, SMNVEV (reference sequence). CDR3 in amino acids: CASRGESGSNEQFF. For the CDR3, the DNA is TGTGCCAGCAGGGGGGAGTCGGGGAGTAATGAGCAGTTCTTC.

This clone appeared a few times. This chain connects TRBV4-1 to TRBJ2-5; tentatively, D is TRBD2 (6 bases). Germline CDR1 MGHRA, CDR2 YSYEKL. The germline V and J ends were trimmed by 0 bases and 4 bases, with 12 bases remaining between them. CDR3 size: 15 residues. The CDR3 protein is CASSQDRAGSETQYF. As DNA, the CDR3 is TGCGCCAGCAGCCAAGACAGGGCGGGGTCAGAGACCCAGTACTTC.

V usage is TRBV28 and J usage is TRBJ2-5; D may be TRBD2 (6 bases). The CDR3 is 14 amino acids. V gave up 2 bases and J gave up 2 bases, with 9 bases separating them. Germline values: CDR1 MDHEN, CDR2 SYDVKM. The CDR3 DNA is TGTGCCAGCAGTTTAATAGCGGCTCAAGAGACCCAGTACTTC. It encodes CASSLIAAQETQYF.

About this clone: A read error may be the cause here, since a much bigger clone is one base away. The sample carries other DNA sequences with the same CDR3. The chain couples TRBV18 to TRBJ2-7; D gene ambiguous. Germline V gives CDR1 KGHSH, CDR2 LQKENI. The CDR3 loop spans 13 amino acids. CDR3 nucleotide sequence: TGTGCTAGCTCACCACCGAAGACACAAGAGCAGTACTTC. As protein: CASSPPKTQEQYF.

DNA of the CDR3: TGTGCCAGCAGTGAATGGACTAGCGGAGACACCTACAATGAGCAGTTCTTC. Translating gives CASSEWTSGDTYNEQFF. The chain joins TRBV25-1 to TRBJ2-1; the match to TRBD2 covers 10 bases. Per germline, CDR1 MGHDK and CDR2 SYGVNS. The CDR3 is 17 amino acids. Trimming took 1 base from V and 2 from J; bases not matched to a gene: 5.

V and J are TRBV11-2 and TRBJ1-5; D is unresolved. The CDR3 extends over 13 amino acids. The V gene lost 1 base and the J gene lost 7 bases, with 8 bases spanning the gap. CDR1 is SGHAT, CDR2 FQNNGV, per germline. DNA of the CDR3: TGTGCCAGCAGCTTAGTCGGCGTCCAGCCCCAGCATTTT. It translates to CASSLVGVQPQHF.

The V and J genes are TRBV4-1 and TRBJ2-5; D may be TRBD2 (6 bases). CDR1 is MGHRA and CDR2 is YSYEKL in the germline V gene. The CDR3 loop spans 15 amino acids. V was trimmed by 6 bases and J by 4 bases, leaving 18 bases between them. CDR3 sequence reads: CASRSGEGKGETQYF. For the CDR3, the DNA is TGCGCCAGCAGATCGGGAGAGGGGAAAGGAGAGACCCAGTACTTC.

The gene calls are TRBV5-4 and TRBJ1-3; D is possibly TRBD1 (5 bases). The CDR3 contains 14 residues. Germline lookup yields CDR1 SGHNT and CDR2 YYREEE (reference sequence). V was pared by 1 base and J by 4 bases, with 9 bases between. The CDR3, as DNA: TGTGCCAGCAGCTTGCAGGGTGTAGGAAACACCATATATTTT. This encodes CASSLQGVGNTIYF.